The clone carrying this T cell receptor (beta chain) was seen a handful of times. This sample was included in a study of T-cell reconstitution after alpha-beta-depleted transplantation in children. TCRbeta library preparation incorporated unique molecular identifiers. MiXCR, run by TCRdb on the PCR reads, gives a single entry per CDR3 protein. The sample shows over 200,000 distinct CDR3 sequences, 8% to 10% of them seen only once. Germline V gene lookup returns CDR1 SGHVS and CDR2 FQNEAQ. The CDR3 consists of 18 residues. The ends were cut back, 2 bases at V and 1 base at J, with 20 bases in the middle.

The origin of this receptor is a human donor who donated a stem cell graft to a child with acute lymphoblastic leukemia. Specimen: PBMCs from the stem cell graft donor, collected from the stem cell graft. The rearrangement joins TRBV7-8 to TRBJ1-1, with D perhaps matching TRBD1 (5 bases). CDR3 bases: TGTGCCAGCAGCTTAAGACTACCCGCAGGGTCTGGGAACACTGAAGCTTTCTTT. Its protein product is CASSLRLPAGSGNTEAFF.